The clone carrying this TCR beta chain showed up just a few times. The source of the sample is a study of CD8 T cells in ankylosing spondylitis. Quantitative molecular-barcoded 5'-RACE generated the TCR beta libraries. TCRdb re-called the 5' RACE reads with MiXCR, one entry per CDR3 protein. The table has a few hundred thousand distinct CDR3 sequences, more than 20% seen once. This clonotype was sampled from a female donor with ankylosing spondylitis or in good health (not recorded which). Source material: blood, either unsorted or a sorted T cell fraction (not recorded which).

The CDR3 DNA follows: TGTGCCAGCTCCGGACAGGGGGTAGGAGAGCAGTACTTC. It yields the protein CASSGQGVGEQYF. This chain uses TRBV9 with TRBJ2-7, with TRBD1 matching over 10 bases. The CDR3 contains 13 residues. J gave up 7 bases and V 7 bases, and 8 bases lay outside the gene matches. CDR1 SGDLS and CDR2 YYNGEE come from the germline V gene.